The T cell receptor beta chain under discussion was sequenced for a study of cytomegalovirus exposure and HLA in healthy donors. Study-wide results and limits: Cytomegalovirus-associated TCR beta chains were listed, numbering around 150. The likely explanation for a cluster of highly shared sequence variants was sequencing artifact. Analysis performed later showed TCR beta chains linked to HLA being more clonally expanded than equally common others.

The primer mix had 60 Vbeta and 13 Jbeta primers. Produced via immunoSEQ multiplex PCR; TCRdb's table is partial and in-frame only. The sample lists roughly 130,000 clones, roughly 76% seen once, with about 2% in the top ten. Notes on this clone: The target antigen is unknown.

The sample consisted of PBMCs. The origin of this receptor is a man between 25 and 39 years old in good health and CMV-seronegative.

The DNA for the CDR3 is TGTGCCAGCACGGGGGGAGCTCAAGAGACCCAGTACTTC. Protein product: CASTGGAQETQYF. The V and J genes are TRBV28 and TRBJ2-5, with 7 positions matching TRBD2. V dropped 7 bases and J dropped 2; count of bases not matched to a gene: 4. Germline V gives CDR1 MDHEN, CDR2 SYDVKM. CDR3 length equals 13 residues.